This record looks at one TCR beta chain sequence and its context. Its antigen is as yet unknown. This entry is derived from a study of cytomegalovirus exposure and HLA in healthy donors. Study-level background: The Caucasian-associated ancestry cluster contained approximately 81% of the 398 genotyped donors.

Primers included in the PCR were 60 Vbeta and 13 Jbeta primers. Generated by immunoSEQ multiplex PCR, the TCRdb table keeps only in-frame clones and is missing some. This table holds roughly 190,000 clones. The junction had 8 bases not matched to a gene; V was cut back by 4 bases and J by 8 bases. Germline CDR1 SGHDN, CDR2 FVKESK. The CDR3 consists of 15 residues. General study findings and limits: Some TCR beta chains (about 170 of them) were listed as cytomegalovirus-associated. In a later analysis, HLA-associated TCR beta chains were more clonally expanded than equally common others.

Donors in the study were healthy people who gave bone marrow. This chain connects TRBV14 to TRBJ1-4; TRBD1 agrees at 9 bases. The clonotype was recovered from a man younger than 45 in good health and CMV-seronegative. The sequencing input was PBMCs. CDR3 in DNA: TGTGCCAGCAGCCCCCGGACAGGGGTTGACGAAAAACTGTTTTTT. Translated: CASSPRTGVDEKLFF.